These T cell receptor beta chains were read from a single sample in a study of cytomegalovirus exposure and HLA in healthy donors. This table comes from immunoSEQ multiplex PCR, and its TCRdb copy is limited to in-frame clones, with some not included. Altogether 180,000 or so clones are present, roughly 80% being singletons, with the ten largest covering around 0.8%. Sequencing was done on a sample of PBMCs. These receptors all stem from a woman between 18 and 30 years old in good health and CMV-seronegative. Both conserved end residues are part of each CDR3. Each record gives: J gene, CDR3 length, D gene, V gene, clone size, CDR3 protein, CDR3 DNA. A D gene is named only where the DNA matches it firmly. For some rows the clone size is stated as once, few or many, or as a class when expanded; others skip it.

J: TRBJ2-5
length: 17
D: .
V: TRBV6-1
size: .
CDR3: CASSARRQASGRETQYF
DNA: TGTGCCAGCAGTGCAAGGAGACAGGCCTCGGGCCGGGAGACCCAGTACTTC

J: TRBJ1-1
length: 15
D: .
V: TRBV19
size: .
CDR3: CASTRPAGADTEAFF
DNA: TGTGCCAGTACCCGACCCGCAGGGGCCGACACTGAAGCTTTCTTT

J: TRBJ1-4
length: 14
D: TRBD1
V: TRBV9
size: .
CDR3: CASSVEDRGRKLFF
DNA: TGTGCCAGCAGCGTAGAGGACAGGGGACGAAAACTGTTTTTT

J: TRBJ1-2
length: 13
D: .
V: TRBV6-1
size: .
CDR3: CASRGSVPYGYTF
DNA: TGTGCCAGCAGGGGCAGTGTGCCCTATGGCTACACCTTC

J: TRBJ1-1
length: 16
D: TRBD1
V: TRBV28
size: .
CDR3: CASSLSGQARGTEAFF
DNA: TGTGCCAGCAGTTTAAGTGGACAGGCCCGTGGAACTGAAGCTTTCTTT

J: TRBJ2-1
length: 14
D: .
V: TRBV28
size: .
CDR3: CASSFTDSYNEQFF
DNA: TGTGCCAGCAGTTTTACAGACTCCTACAATGAGCAGTTCTTC

J: TRBJ2-5
length: 14
D: TRBD1
V: TRBV28
size: .
CDR3: CASSTDRDQETQYF
DNA: TGTGCCAGCAGTACGGACAGGGATCAAGAGACCCAGTACTTC

J: TRBJ1-2
length: 18
D: .
V: TRBV30
size: .
CDR3: CAWRGNRQTETANYGYTF
DNA: TGTGCCTGGAGGGGGAACCGACAGACGGAAACTGCTAACTATGGCTACACCTTC

J: TRBJ2-1
length: 12
D: .
V: TRBV9
size: .
CDR3: CASSVYYNEQFF
DNA: TGTGCCAGCAGCGTATATTACAATGAGCAGTTCTTC

J: TRBJ1-2
length: 13
D: .
V: TRBV6-1
size: .
CDR3: CASRGTNTAGYTF
DNA: TGTGCCAGCAGGGGGACAAACACGGCGGGCTACACCTTC

J: TRBJ2-7
length: 19
D: .
V: TRBV27
size: once
CDR3: CASSLVGRAYSGTPYEQYF
DNA: TGTGCCAGCAGTTTAGTGGGTCGTGCGTATAGCGGAACCCCCTACGAGCAGTACTTC

J: TRBJ2-1
length: 13
D: .
V: TRBV7-7
size: .
CDR3: CASSLDSVNEQFF
DNA: TGTGCTAGCAGCTTAGATTCTGTAAATGAGCAGTTCTTC

J: TRBJ2-7
length: 20
D: TRBD2
V: TRBV18
size: .
CDR3: CASSPQFLGTSGSSGYEQYF
DNA: TGTGCCAGCTCACCCCAGTTTTTAGGGACTAGCGGGAGTTCGGGCTACGAGCAGTACTTC

J: TRBJ2-6
length: 17
D: .
V: TRBV19
size: .
CDR3: CASSRMPVSSGANVLTF
DNA: TGTGCCAGTAGTCGCATGCCGGTGAGCTCTGGGGCCAACGTCCTGACTTTC

J: TRBJ2-3
length: 15
D: .
V: TRBV4-3
size: .
CDR3: CASSQAPSGTDTQYF
DNA: TGCGCCAGCAGCCAAGCTCCTAGCGGCACAGATACGCAGTATTTT

J: TRBJ2-2
length: 17
D: TRBD1
V: TRBV30
size: few
CDR3: CAWQRDRRSWGTGELFF
DNA: TGTGCCTGGCAAAGGGACAGGCGATCCTGGGGCACCGGGGAGCTGTTTTTT

J: TRBJ1-2
length: 14
D: TRBD1
V: TRBV28
size: .
CDR3: CASSFPGTGGGYTF
DNA: TGTGCCAGCAGTTTCCCAGGGACAGGGGGCGGCTACACCTTC

J: TRBJ2-7
length: 13
D: .
V: TRBV2
size: .
CDR3: CASGGSTDYEQYF
DNA: TGTGCCAGCGGGGGCAGTACCGACTACGAGCAGTACTTC

J: TRBJ2-5
length: 22
D: .
V: TRBV21-1
size: once
CDR3: CASSKAPSGRWGPSPMQETQYF
DNA: TGTGCCAGCAGCAAAGCCCCTAGCGGGAGGTGGGGCCCCTCCCCCATGCAGGAGACCCAGTACTTC

J: TRBJ2-2
length: 16
D: .
V: TRBV5-1
size: .
CDR3: CASSPPRGPNTGELFF
DNA: TGCGCCAGCAGCCCCCCTAGGGGTCCAAACACCGGGGAGCTGTTTTTT

J: TRBJ2-1
length: 13
D: .
V: TRBV7-8
size: .
CDR3: CASSFTGYNEQFF
DNA: TGTGCCAGCAGCTTCACAGGGTATAATGAGCAGTTCTTC

J: TRBJ1-4
length: 14
D: .
V: TRBV6-5
size: few
CDR3: CASSATGTNEKLFF
DNA: TGTGCCAGCAGCGCCACAGGGACAAATGAAAAACTGTTTTTT

J: TRBJ2-5
length: 14
D: TRBD1
V: TRBV19
size: .
CDR3: CASRKQGGGETQYF
DNA: TGTGCCAGTAGGAAACAGGGGGGCGGGGAGACCCAGTACTTC

J: TRBJ2-7
length: 15
D: TRBD2
V: TRBV28
size: .
CDR3: CASDSSASGKGEQYF
DNA: TGTGCCAGCGATAGTTCGGCTAGCGGGAAGGGGGAGCAGTACTTC

J: TRBJ1-1
length: 14
D: TRBD1
V: TRBV18
size: .
CDR3: CASLLRTGPTEAFF
DNA: TGTGCCAGCCTATTACGGACAGGTCCAACTGAAGCTTTCTTT

J: TRBJ2-7
length: 16
D: TRBD2
V: TRBV19
size: .
CDR3: CASSIVAGGSSYEQYF
DNA: TGTGCCAGTAGTATAGTAGCGGGAGGGAGCTCCTACGAGCAGTACTTC

J: TRBJ1-4
length: 14
D: TRBD1
V: TRBV6-5
size: once
CDR3: CASSYRGRDEKLFF
DNA: TGTGCCAGCAGTTACAGGGGGCGCGATGAAAAACTGTTTTTT

J: TRBJ2-1
length: 13
D: TRBD2
V: TRBV6-5
size: .
CDR3: CGTGASGNDEQFF
DNA: TGTGGCACGGGAGCTAGCGGGAATGATGAGCAGTTCTTC

J: TRBJ2-3
length: 15
D: TRBD2
V: TRBV7-3
size: .
CDR3: CASSLSGSLADTQYF
DNA: TGTGCCAGCAGCTTAAGCGGGAGTCTGGCAGATACGCAGTATTTT

J: TRBJ2-3
length: 15
D: .
V: TRBV18
size: .
CDR3: CASSPPLQATDTQYF
DNA: TGTGCCAGCTCACCACCGTTGCAGGCCACAGATACGCAGTATTTT

J: TRBJ2-2
length: 17
D: TRBD2
V: TRBV4-2
size: .
CDR3: CASSSSPGLVYTGELFF
DNA: TGTGCCAGCAGCTCGTCTCCGGGACTAGTCTATACCGGGGAGCTGTTTTTT

J: TRBJ2-5
length: 16
D: .
V: TRBV7-9
size: once
CDR3: CASTRSGDDGQETQYF
DNA: TGTGCCAGCACCCGTTCCGGGGATGACGGCCAGGAGACCCAGTACTTC

J: TRBJ1-1
length: 14
D: .
V: TRBV21-1
size: .
CDR3: CASSNDYMNTEAFF
DNA: TGTGCCAGCAGCAACGACTACATGAACACTGAAGCTTTCTTT

J: TRBJ2-3
length: 16
D: TRBD2
V: TRBV7-9
size: .
CDR3: CSSSQGGAGGTDTQYF
DNA: TGTTCCAGCAGCCAAGGTGGAGCGGGAGGCACAGATACGCAGTATTTT

J: TRBJ1-6
length: 15
D: TRBD1
V: TRBV5-6
size: few
CDR3: CASSLAGTGVSPLHF
DNA: TGTGCCAGCAGCCTTGCCGGGACAGGTGTTTCACCCCTCCACTTT

J: TRBJ2-7
length: 13
D: .
V: TRBV7-2
size: .
CDR3: CASSLGGIEEQYF
DNA: TGTGCCAGCAGCTTAGGAGGGATAGAAGAGCAGTACTTC

J: TRBJ2-2
length: 18
D: .
V: TRBV11-2
size: few
CDR3: CASSLRDAGKGRTGELFF
DNA: TGTGCCAGCAGCTTAAGGGACGCGGGAAAGGGTCGGACCGGGGAGCTGTTTTTT

J: TRBJ1-2
length: 11
D: .
V: TRBV7-2
size: .
CDR3: CASSDPRGYTF
DNA: TGTGCCAGCAGCGATCCGCGGGGCTACACCTTC

J: TRBJ2-1
length: 15
D: .
V: TRBV4-1
size: .
CDR3: CASSQERDPYNEQFF
DNA: TGCGCCAGCAGCCAAGAGCGGGACCCGTACAATGAGCAGTTCTTC

J: TRBJ2-4
length: 18
D: TRBD1
V: TRBV15
size: .
CDR3: CATSTGPGTGFGRNIQYF
DNA: TGTGCCACCAGCACCGGTCCCGGGACAGGATTCGGAAGGAACATTCAGTACTTC

J: TRBJ2-7
length: 14
D: TRBD1
V: TRBV2
size: .
CDR3: CASRGTGGFDEQYF
DNA: TGTGCCAGCAGAGGGACAGGGGGCTTCGACGAGCAGTACTTC

J: TRBJ1-4
length: 14
D: TRBD1
V: TRBV19
size: .
CDR3: CASSLGQGFEKLFF
DNA: TGTGCCAGTAGTCTAGGACAGGGATTTGAAAAACTGTTTTTT

J: TRBJ1-6
length: 14
D: TRBD1
V: TRBV30
size: .
CDR3: CAWEARTGSSPLHF
DNA: TGTGCCTGGGAGGCGAGGACAGGGAGTTCACCCCTCCACTTT

J: TRBJ2-3
length: 14
D: .
V: TRBV7-3
size: .
CDR3: CASSLVRSTDTQYF
DNA: TGTGCCAGCAGCTTAGTCCGGTCCACAGATACGCAGTATTTT

J: TRBJ2-1
length: 15
D: TRBD2
V: TRBV27
size: .
CDR3: CASGRLAGSYNEQFF
DNA: TGTGCCAGCGGAAGACTAGCGGGAAGCTACAATGAGCAGTTCTTC

J: TRBJ2-1
length: 16
D: .
V: TRBV5-5
size: .
CDR3: CASSLVLGASYNEQFF
DNA: TGTGCCAGCAGCTTGGTTTTGGGGGCCTCCTACAATGAGCAGTTCTTC

J: TRBJ1-3
length: 16
D: TRBD1
V: TRBV5-6
size: .
CDR3: CASSVGQLISGNTIYF
DNA: TGTGCCAGCAGCGTGGGACAGCTAATCTCTGGAAACACCATATATTTT

J: TRBJ1-1
length: 15
D: TRBD1
V: TRBV7-9
size: .
CDR3: CASSSPMDRGLKAFF
DNA: TGTGCCAGCAGCTCACCAATGGACAGGGGGCTGAAGGCTTTCTTT

J: TRBJ2-3
length: 16
D: TRBD2
V: TRBV6-5
size: .
CDR3: CASSYELAGGTDTQYF
DNA: TGTGCCAGCAGTTACGAACTAGCGGGGGGCACAGATACGCAGTATTTT

J: TRBJ1-4
length: 14
D: .
V: TRBV6-1
size: .
CDR3: CASSEPGINEKLFF
DNA: TGTGCCAGCAGTGAACCCGGGATTAATGAAAAACTGTTTTTT

J: TRBJ2-3
length: 18
D: .
V: TRBV27
size: .
CDR3: CASRPGHMGHLFTDTQYF
DNA: TGTGCCAGCAGGCCCGGGCATATGGGACACCTATTCACAGATACGCAGTATTTT

J: TRBJ1-5
length: 11
D: TRBD1
V: TRBV30
size: .
CDR3: CAWSGDRLMHF
DNA: TGTGCCTGGAGTGGGGACAGGTTGATGCATTTT

J: TRBJ2-7
length: 14
D: TRBD2
V: TRBV7-2
size: few
CDR3: CASSSVGLGYEQYF
DNA: TGTGCCAGCAGCTCCGTAGGACTAGGCTACGAGCAGTACTTC

J: TRBJ2-7
length: 16
D: TRBD2
V: TRBV6-5
size: .
CDR3: CASSYSGLADPYEQYF
DNA: TGTGCCAGCAGTTACTCGGGACTAGCGGACCCCTACGAGCAGTACTTC

J: TRBJ2-1
length: 16
D: TRBD2
V: TRBV12-5
size: .
CDR3: CASGLKTSGSLDEQFF
DNA: TGTGCTAGTGGTTTGAAGACTAGCGGGAGTTTGGATGAGCAGTTCTTC

J: TRBJ1-1
length: 13
D: TRBD1
V: TRBV6-1
size: .
CDR3: CASSLDRVTEAFF
DNA: TGTGCCAGCAGTCTCGACAGGGTCACTGAAGCTTTCTTT

J: TRBJ2-2
length: 16
D: TRBD1
V: TRBV4-1
size: many
CDR3: CASSQHRGPNTGELFF
DNA: TGCGCCAGCAGCCAACACAGGGGGCCGAACACCGGGGAGCTGTTTTTT